These T cell receptor beta chains were read from a single sample in a study of glioma-infiltrating T cells. A single record per CDR3 protein comes from TCRdb applying MiXCR to the multiplex PCR reads. The data hold roughly 100,000 distinct CDR3 sequences, with around 31% observed a single time. The sequenced material came from glioma tissue, nonneoplastic brain tissue, or PBMCs (not recorded which). Every receptor here comes from a human donor with low-grade glioma or glioblastoma, undergoing nonglioma brain surgery, or in good health (not recorded which). Both conserved end residues are trimmed from each CDR3. D genes are given only for firm matches.

TRBV20-1 - 12 SARDRGWSYEQY
TRBV7-6 - 13 ASSLIGQSQDTQY
TRBV5-4 - 11 ASSFPPGHEQY
TRBV5-1 - 12 SSSPGATKETQY
TRBV7-2 - 12 ASSNYLDSDTQY
TRBV18 TRBD1 13 ASSPRDSPHQPQH
TRBV20-1 - 8 SARWAGYT
TRBV11-2 - 12 ASSSTRGFKTQY
TRBV11-2 - 12 ASSSPPAGETEY
TRBV7-6 - 11 ASSSGPGNTIY
TRBV27 TRBD1 16 ASSLSSLGQGPNGELF
TRBV14 TRBD1 13 ASSQSGGDTGELF
TRBV24-1 - 13 ATSDQQDFGETQY
TRBV20-1 - 8 SARSETQY
TRBV7-2 - 13 ASSPPGLSPYEQY
TRBV12-3/TRBV12-4 - 10 ASSSFESEAF
TRBV28 TRBD1 16 ASSLESSMDRLNTEAF
TRBV27 TRBD1 12 ASSFRGMNTEAF
TRBV7-9 - 11 ASSLGTVNEQY
TRBV6-6 - 12 ASSVGTEGNTVY
TRBV12-3/TRBV12-4 - 14 ASSYPRTSQGTEAF
TRBV18 - 13 ASSDQDEGYTEAF
TRBV10-3 - 13 AISDASASTDTQY
TRBV4-1 - 12 ASSRPGRNYGYT
TRBV7-2 - 10 ASSFNLDTQY
TRBV5-1 TRBD2 11 ASTRESTDTQY
TRBV5-1 TRBD1 12 ASSPGQGKDEKF
TRBV7-3 TRBD2 11 ASISGLAYEQY
TRBV7-9 - 10 ASSQTLNEQF
TRBV20-1 TRBD1 13 SAGQGSGAVNEQF
TRBV6-1 - 18 ASSSYLGHPAVSGANVLT
TRBV6-1 - 13 ASSLDSFSNQPQH
TRBV4-2 TRBD1 11 ASSQNQGERAF
TRBV28 - 14 ASSLGTSSTNSPLH
TRBV12-3/TRBV12-4 - 10 ASSSVGTEAF
TRBV5-5 - 13 ASSSTVYRWEKLF
TRBV18 TRBD1 15 ASSPGQGGYSGNTIY
TRBV6-6 - 8 TPARHEQL
TRBV14 - 12 ASSQDLKTYEQY
TRBV11-2 TRBD2 13 ASSQLSGGAFEQY
TRBV19 - 11 ASSEGQNYGYT
TRBV6-6 - 12 ASSYSSATYEQY
TRBV4-1 - 10 ASSQPGLVLY
TRBV4-2 TRBD1 10 ASGQGSFRAF
TRBV24-1 TRBD1 13 ATSGAGTGYTEAF
TRBV6-4 - 13 ASSPDLDPNTEAF
TRBV2 TRBD1 15 ASSLGQASSYNSPLH
TRBV7-6 - 11 ASSSVGGNGYT
TRBV7-8 TRBD1 13 ASSLAKQGWTEAF
TRBV6-1 - 12 ASTLRAAQETQY
TRBV19 - 12 ASRYSGTYNEQF